The clone carrying this TCR beta chain appeared a few times. Its specificity is unknown. Caucasian adults living in Nashville, Tennessee, provided all samples. This specimen comes from a study of shared clonotypes between healthy human individuals. As for the study in general: The composition of the donors was a couple of women and three men aged 18 to 49. Regarding the study as a whole: The sole specimen, blood, was sampled, and tissue repertoires likely differ.

Only in-frame clones appear in the TCRdb table, and some are missing; sequencing was by immunoSEQ multiplex PCR. This table has about half a million clones, around 75% appearing once. The CDR3 consists of 20 residues. V was pared by 7 bases and J by 0 bases, with 28 bases between. Germline values: CDR1 MDHEN, CDR2 SYDVKM. Sequencing was carried out using PBMCs. The genes are TRBV28 and TRBJ1-5, with a possible D match to TRBD1 (5 bases). The source is a woman in her thirties or forties in good health. Some clones in this sample may be carry-over from other donors' samples. Written as DNA, the CDR3 is TGTGCCAGCACCCGGCTCGATCTAAATCGGGCAGGGAGTAGCAATCAGCCCCAGCATTTT. Translated: CASTRLDLNRAGSSNQPQHF.